These 6 T cell receptor beta chains share one sample of origin, sequenced in a study of blood T cell repertoires in COVID-19. Using immunoSEQ multiplex PCR, the repertoire was profiled, and TCRdb retains in-frame clones only, with some absent. The sample has tens of thousands of clones, about 90% seen once. The specimen sequenced was peripheral blood. The receptors were gathered from a woman in her forties or fifties with active or convalescent COVID-19.

The V call is TRBV29-1, the J call TRBJ1-2; D gene uncertain. The CDR3 consists of 14 residues. Germline values: CDR1 SQVTM, CDR2 ANQGSEA. Trimming shortened V by 2 bases and J by 4 bases, and 14 bases separated the two germline ends. The CDR3 sequence: CSVEFPGYPYGYTF. CDR3 bases: TGCAGCGTTGAATTTCCGGGGTACCCCTATGGCTACACCTTC.

The chain is built from TRBV5-4 and TRBJ2-7, with TRBD1 matching 7 bases. The CDR3 length is 14 residues. In germline, CDR1 is SGHNT, CDR2 YYREEE (reference sequence). The junction had 3 bases not matched to a gene; V was cut back by 3 bases and J by 0 bases. CDR3 residues: CASSSGQSSYEQYF. CDR3 DNA sequence: TGTGCCAGCAGCTCGGGACAGTCCTCCTACGAGCAGTACTTC.

This chain links TRBV10-2 with TRBJ1-2; tentative D call: TRBD1 (5 bases). Germline loops: CDR1 WSHSY, CDR2 SAAADI. The CDR3 is made up of 14 amino acids. The germline V and J ends were trimmed by 8 bases and 2 bases, with 15 bases remaining between them. The CDR3 bases are TGCGCCAGCGTTAGGAATAGGGGAAACTATGGCTACACCTTC. This encodes CASVRNRGNYGYTF.

Turning to this clone: A junction boundary mismatches the germline segment, possibly from a read error. The chain employs TRBV14 and TRBJ1-1, with D unresolved. The CDR3 runs to 13 residues. CDR1 is SGHDN and CDR2 is FVKESK in the germline V gene. The CDR3 DNA reads as TGTGCCAGCAGCCCTAGTTTGGGCTCGGGAACTCTCTTT. Its translation: CASSPSLGSGTLF.

V usage is TRBV2 and J usage is TRBJ1-5; 9 nucleotides line up with TRBD1. The CDR3 totals 13 residues. Germline CDR1 SNHLY, CDR2 FYNNEI. J was trimmed by 9 bases and V by 1 base; bases with no gene match: 1. The CDR3 coding sequence is TGTGCCAGCAGTGAAGAGGACAGGGGGCCCCAGCATTTT. Its translation is CASSEEDRGPQHF.

The chain couples TRBV6-5 to TRBJ1-4; no firm D call. CDR3 length: 12 residues. Trimming left V 2 bases short and J 8 bases short, with 6 bases between. Germline CDR1 MNHEY, CDR2 SVGAGI. CDR3: CASSYTGEKLFF. DNA of the CDR3: TGTGCCAGCAGTTACACGGGGGAAAAACTGTTTTTT.